The 28 T cell receptor beta chains in this list originate from one sample, sequenced in a study of neoadjuvant anti-PD-1 for oral cavity cancer. The table came from immunoSEQ multiplex PCR; TCRdb's copy has only in-frame clones and leaves some out. The sample records tens of thousands of clones, around 80% being singletons. This material consisted of PBMCs, taken before nivolumab (anti-PD-1) treatment. The source is a person aged 35 to 85 with oral cavity squamous cell carcinoma.

This clone appeared once. The rearrangement joins TRBV30 to TRBJ2-1, with 8 bases that match TRBD2. Germline assignment: CDR1 GTSNPN and CDR2 SVGIG (reference sequence). The junction had 12 bases not matched to a gene; V was cut back by 4 bases and J by 7 bases. This CDR3 region has 15 residues. In DNA, the CDR3 is TGTGCCTGGACCACCGGGACTAGTCCATGGAATGAGCAGTTCTTC. It specifies CAWTTGTSPWNEQFF.

V gene TRBV10-3 combines with J gene TRBJ2-6; D remains ambiguous. The CDR3 spans 18 residues. V was shortened by 0 bases and J by 4 bases, with 16 bases between the two germline ends. Per the germline V gene, CDR1 is ENHRY and CDR2 is SYGVKD. The CDR3 spells CAISESAGPESGANVLTF. CDR3 nucleotides: TGTGCCATCAGTGAGTCCGCAGGACCTGAATCGGGGGCCAACGTCCTGACTTTC.

V is TRBV9 and J is TRBJ2-1; 11 nucleotides agree with TRBD2. Germline lookup yields CDR1 SGDLS and CDR2 YYNGEE. The CDR3 extends over 19 amino acids. Losses at the gene ends were 2 bases for V and 4 bases for J; bases not matched to a gene: 14. CDR3: CASSVSGGRGTSGYNEQFF. CDR3 DNA sequence: TGTGCCAGCAGCGTCTCGGGGGGCAGGGGGACTAGCGGTTACAATGAGCAGTTCTTC.

In its sample, this clone was seen once. The V gene is TRBV7-9, the J gene TRBJ2-6; D ambiguous. The CDR3 loop spans 13 amino acids. V was pared by 3 bases and J by 1 base, with 1 base between. The V gene's germline CDR1 is SEHNR and CDR2 FQNEAQ (reference sequence). This chain's CDR3 is CASSFSGANVLTF. In DNA, the CDR3 is TGTGCCAGCAGCTTTTCTGGGGCCAACGTCCTGACTTTC.

The sample holds one count of this clone. At the DNA level, this CDR3 is encoded by other sequences in the same sample as well. This sequence joins TRBV5-1 and TRBJ2-2; D is uncertain. Per the germline V gene, CDR1 is SGHRS and CDR2 is YFSETQ. Trimming removed 5 bases at V and 2 bases at J, with 4 bases between. The CDR3 runs to 12 residues. The chain's CDR3 is CASSYNTGELFF. For the CDR3, the DNA is TGCGCCAGCAGTTATAACACCGGGGAGCTGTTTTTT.

The chain joins TRBV4-1 to TRBJ2-3, with 7 bases fitting TRBD2. Trimming removed 1 base from V and 5 bases from J; junction bases left unmatched: 6. Germline V gene sequence: CDR1 MGHRA, CDR2 YSYEKL. This CDR3 is built from 15 residues. The CDR3 sequence is CASSQVAGVGDTQYF. The DNA for the CDR3 is TGCGCCAGCAGCCAAGTGGCGGGAGTGGGAGATACGCAGTATTTT.

The chain uses TRBV27 and TRBJ2-2; TRBD1 agrees at 8 bases. This CDR3 has 17 residues. V was clipped by 3 bases and J by 7 bases; unmatched bases: 13. In germline, CDR1 is MNHEY, CDR2 SMNVEV (reference sequence). The CDR3 loop is CASSFIGSGGSHGELFF. CDR3 nucleotide sequence: TGTGCCAGCAGTTTTATAGGGTCAGGGGGCTCGCACGGGGAGCTGTTTTTT.

This clone was seen a few times. The rearrangement joins TRBV6-1 to TRBJ1-6; D is ambiguous. This CDR3 contains 13 residues. CDR1 and CDR2 (germline): MNHNS, SASEGT. V lost 1 base and J lost 10, with 8 bases in between. The CDR3, as DNA: TGTGCCAGCAGTGAAGAGATATCCTCACCCCTCCACTTT. Translating it yields CASSEEISSPLHF.

This clone was detected a few times. This rearrangement joins TRBV27 to TRBJ2-3; 8 bases match TRBD1. CDR3 length: 17 residues. Germline trimming cut 5 bases from V and 2 bases from J; bases unmatched to any gene: 12. Germline CDR1 and CDR2: MNHEY and SMNVEV (reference sequence). The CDR3 sequence: CASSLRDRRDPTDTQYF. CDR3 in DNA: TGTGCCAGCAGTCTCCGGGACAGGAGGGACCCCACAGATACGCAGTATTTT.

The chain has TRBV19 and TRBJ2-6; D may be TRBD1 (6 bases). Germline V lookup: CDR1 LNHDA, CDR2 SQIVND (reference sequence). The V end lost 3 bases, the J end lost 0 bases, and 6 bases lay between the germline ends. CDR3 length: 15 residues. The CDR3: CASSMGASGANVLTF. Written as DNA, the CDR3 is TGTGCCAGTAGTATGGGGGCCTCTGGGGCCAACGTCCTGACTTTC.

V gene TRBV27 combines with J gene TRBJ2-1; 14 nucleotides agree with TRBD2. CDR3 size: 17 residues. Germline values: CDR1 MNHEY, CDR2 SMNVEV (reference sequence). Germline trimming cut 6 bases from V and 3 bases from J; bases unmatched to any gene: 7. CDR3 sequence: CASSRGTSGSVYNEQFF. CDR3 DNA: TGTGCCAGCAGCCGAGGGACTAGCGGGAGCGTCTACAATGAGCAGTTCTTC.

CDR3 loop: CASSQDLRRNTEAFF. The CDR3, as DNA: TGTGCCAGCAGCCAAGATCTCAGACGGAACACTGAAGCTTTCTTT. The V call is TRBV14, the J call TRBJ1-1, with D hard to call. Trimming left V 0 bases short and J 1 base short, with 9 bases between. The germline CDR1 and CDR2 sequences are SGHDN and FVKESK. The CDR3 consists of 15 residues.

This clone turned up a few times. Here the CDR3 reads CASSQPTGWATEAFF. The CDR3 DNA follows: TGTGCCAGCAGTCAACCGACAGGGTGGGCCACTGAAGCTTTCTTT. The rearrangement links TRBV28 to TRBJ1-1, with TRBD1 identical over 7 bases. V shed 5 bases, J shed 4 bases, and the junction held 10 bases outside the gene matches. Germline loops: CDR1 MDHEN, CDR2 SYDVKM. There are 15 residues in the CDR3.

The V call is TRBV2, the J call TRBJ1-2; D remains ambiguous. Germline values: CDR1 SNHLY, CDR2 FYNNEI. This CDR3 comprises 13 residues. V was pared by 6 bases and J by 8 bases, with 16 bases between. The CDR3 here is CASRGLLRSGYTF. Written as DNA, the CDR3 is TGTGCCAGCAGGGGGTTATTAAGGAGCGGCTACACCTTC.

This clone showed up just once. CDR3 amino acids: CASSRGVTEQFF. The CDR3 bases are TGTGCCAGCTCGCGAGGGGTCACTGAGCAGTTCTTC. The chain recombines TRBV6-5 with TRBJ2-1; the D gene could be TRBD1 or TRBD2 (5 bases each). V lost 8 bases and J 9 bases, leaving 14 bases between the germline ends. Germline-derived CDR1 and CDR2 are MNHEY and SVGAGI. This CDR3 has 12 residues.

The rearrangement links TRBV9 to TRBJ1-3; the match to TRBD1 covers 7 bases. V gave up 3 bases and J gave up 4 bases; unmatched junction bases: 7. The V gene's germline CDR1 is SGDLS and CDR2 YYNGEE. The CDR3 has 15 amino acids. CDR3 DNA: TGTGCCAGCAGCGGCCCCGGGACAGCGGGAAACACCATATATTTT. Protein: CASSGPGTAGNTIYF.

The chain recombines TRBV30 with TRBJ1-1; TRBD1 might be the D (6 bases). CDR1 is GTSNPN and CDR2 is SVGIG in the germline V gene (reference sequence). CDR3 length: 11 residues. V was trimmed by 5 bases and J by 6 bases, leaving 10 bases between them. This CDR3 reads CAWGQGSEAFF. The CDR3 nucleotides are TGTGCCTGGGGGCAGGGGTCTGAAGCTTTCTTT.

The CDR3 loop is CASSVLAESSYNEQFF. DNA for the CDR3: TGTGCCAGCAGCGTATTAGCGGAGAGCTCCTACAATGAGCAGTTCTTC. This chain connects TRBV9 to TRBJ2-1, with D possibly matching TRBD2 (6 bases). CDR3 length: 16 amino acids. Trimming left V 1 base short and J 0 bases short, with 11 bases between. Per the germline V gene, CDR1 is SGDLS and CDR2 is YYNGEE.

The chain carries TRBV7-3 and TRBJ1-6, with D perhaps TRBD1 (5 bases). The CDR3 runs 15 residues. The germline V and J ends were trimmed by 2 bases and 1 base, with 6 bases remaining between them. Germline assignment: CDR1 SGHTA and CDR2 FQGTGA. CDR3 nucleotides: TGTGCCAGCAGCTTACAGGGATCCTATAATTCACCCCTCCACTTT. Its translation: CASSLQGSYNSPLHF.

V usage is TRBV19 and J usage is TRBJ1-2, with D perhaps TRBD1 (5 bases). With 6 bases removed from V and 0 bases from J, the gap between germline ends came to 14 bases. This CDR3 has 15 amino acids. Germline CDR1 reads LNHDA; CDR2 reads SQIVND (reference sequence). The CDR3 reads CASRLDSGTNYGYTF. The CDR3 bases are TGTGCCAGTAGACTCGACAGCGGAACTAACTATGGCTACACCTTC.

V is TRBV19 and J is TRBJ2-2; 9 bases agree with TRBD1. Germline values: CDR1 LNHDA, CDR2 SQIVND (reference sequence). J gave up 5 bases and V 6 bases, and 10 bases lay outside the gene matches. The CDR3 has 16 residues. DNA for the CDR3: TGTGCCAGTAGCGCTAAACAGGGGGCGCGGACCGGGGAGCTGTTTTTT. Amino acid sequence: CASSAKQGARTGELFF.

V is TRBV29-1 and J is TRBJ2-7, with TRBD1 matching 10 bases. V shed 6 bases, J shed 2 bases, and the junction held 4 bases outside the gene matches. CDR1 is SQVTM, CDR2 ANQGSEA, per germline. The CDR3 runs to 13 residues. CDR3 residues: CSVRGQGAYEQYF. In DNA form, the CDR3 reads TGCAGCGTCCGCGGACAGGGGGCCTACGAGCAGTACTTC.

The CDR3, as DNA: TGTGCCTGGAGTGTATCGTACGAGCAGTACTTC. This translates into CAWSVSYEQYF. The chain links TRBV30 to TRBJ2-7, with D uncertain. The CDR3 consists of 11 residues. Germline loops: CDR1 GTSNPN, CDR2 SVGIG (reference sequence). Trimming shortened V by 0 bases and J by 4 bases, and 4 bases separated the two germline ends.

This clone was observed a handful of times. This chain connects TRBV6-1 to TRBJ1-1; D possibly corresponds to TRBD1 (5 bases). Germline-derived CDR1 and CDR2 are MNHNS and SASEGT. CDR3 size: 13 residues. Trimming took off 8 bases at V and 5 bases at J, with 15 bases between the two ends. As DNA, the CDR3 is TGTGCCAGCGGGCAGGGCCGGGGGACTGAAGCTTTCTTT. Amino acid sequence: CASGQGRGTEAFF.

J is TRBJ2-3 and V is TRBV7-2, with 9 positions matching TRBD2. This CDR3 is built from 16 residues. Germline lookup yields CDR1 SGHTA and CDR2 FQGNSA. Losses at the gene ends were 5 bases for V and 0 bases for J; bases not matched to a gene: 6. In DNA form, the CDR3 reads TGTGCCAGCAGCCTAATAGCGGGGGCCAGCACAGATACGCAGTATTTT. This gives the protein CASSLIAGASTDTQYF.

This chain uses TRBV19 with TRBJ2-3; the D gene is possibly TRBD2 (5 bases). The V end lost 6 bases, the J end lost 0 bases, and 10 bases lay between the germline ends. The CDR3 has 14 residues. Germline V lookup: CDR1 LNHDA, CDR2 SQIVND (reference sequence). The CDR3 sequence: CASRASWSTDTQYF. The CDR3 DNA reads as TGTGCCAGTAGGGCTAGCTGGAGCACAGATACGCAGTATTTT.

This clone was observed once. The chain joins TRBV19 to TRBJ2-7; D ambiguous. CDR3 length equals 13 residues. V was trimmed by 6 bases and J by 0 bases, leaving 9 bases between them. In germline, CDR1 is LNHDA, CDR2 SQIVND (reference sequence). The CDR3 sequence is CASRHQSSYEQYF. CDR3 nucleotides: TGTGCCAGTAGACACCAGAGCTCCTACGAGCAGTACTTC.

The chain is built from TRBV5-1 and TRBJ2-2, with 8 bases lining up with TRBD1. CDR3 size: 16 residues. J was trimmed by 1 base and V by 4 bases; bases with no gene match: 6. From germline, CDR1 is SGHRS and CDR2 YFSETQ. The CDR3 protein is CASSASGTGNTGELFF. In DNA, the CDR3 is TGCGCCAGCAGCGCCTCCGGGACAGGGAACACCGGGGAGCTGTTTTTT. Full variable domain (missing parts from reference TRBV5-1 and TRBJ2-2): KAGVTQTPRYLIKTRGQQVTLSCSPISGHRSVSWYQQTPGQGLQFLFEYFSETQRNKGNFPGRFSGRQFSNSRSEMNVSTLELGDSALYLCASSASGTGNTGELFFGEGSRLTVL.